This T cell receptor beta chain was observed in a study of cytomegalovirus exposure and HLA in healthy donors. Study outcomes and limitations: Later work showed greater clonal expansion in HLA-associated TCR beta chains than in equally common others.

The germline V gene encodes CDR1 SEHNR and CDR2 FQNEAQ (reference sequence). This CDR3 is 15 amino acids long. With 1 base removed from V and 0 bases from J, the gap between germline ends came to 7 bases. PCR used 60 Vbeta primers and 13 Jbeta primers. Assay used: immunoSEQ multiplex PCR; TCRdb lists only in-frame clones, some missing. The sample shows about 180,000 clones, 75% to 85% of them seen only once. Remarks on this clone: Antigen: not known.

The chain links TRBV7-9 to TRBJ1-3; D is undetermined. The receptor's source is a man younger than 35 in good health and CMV-seronegative. Input material: PBMCs. The CDR3 coding sequence is TGTGCCAGCAGCTTAGGTGGGCTCTCTGGAAACACCATATATTTT. Protein: CASSLGGLSGNTIYF.